The sequence of this T cell receptor (beta chain) was determined in a study of blood T cell repertoires in COVID-19. Study in general: The study drew acute and convalescent COVID-19 samples from the United States, Italy and Spain. PBMCs, B-cell-depleted T cells, or T cells were the source of the cDNA or gDNA that made up the material.

This CDR3 is 19 amino acids long. Germline CDR1 is MDHEN and CDR2 is SYDVKM. V dropped 3 bases and J dropped 1; count of bases not matched to a gene: 17. In the original processing: Reference gene primer amplification yielded estimated nucleated cell counts. Sequenced by immunoSEQ multiplex PCR; TCRdb stores in-frame clones only, minus some. Clonal size and the V and J genes are those of that table, whereas D and trimming came from the DNA. The data contain tens of thousands of clones, approximately 96% of them singletons. The sequencing input was peripheral blood. This chain links TRBV28 with TRBJ1-1; 7 bases map to TRBD1. The origin of this receptor is a human donor with active COVID-19. The donor label of this sample is uncertain. CDR3 sequence: CASSFGLTTGRKGNTEAFF. As DNA, the CDR3 is TGTGCCAGCAGTTTCGGCCTAACGACAGGGAGGAAAGGGAACACTGAAGCTTTCTTT.